This T cell receptor beta chain emerged from a study of blood T cell repertoires in COVID-19. On the study more broadly: Spain, Italy and the United States supplied samples that represented acute and convalescent COVID-19.

Original methodology: Using reference gene primer amplification, nucleated cell counts were estimated. TCRdb's table, derived via immunoSEQ multiplex PCR, lists solely in-frame clones and lacks some. The D gene and trimming were derived from the DNA, and the V and J assignments and clone size from that table. The data hold 300,000 to 400,000 clones, with around nine tenths observed a single time. In germline, CDR1 is LGHDT, CDR2 YNNKEL (reference sequence). Germline trimming cut 4 bases from V and 5 bases from J; bases unmatched to any gene: 3. The CDR3 consists of 13 residues. The sequence was collected from a woman aged 70-85 years with COVID-19, enrolled during active disease. The chain is built from TRBV3-1 (or the pseudogene TRBV3-2) and TRBJ2-7, with 9 bases matching TRBD1. The sample taken for sequencing was peripheral blood. The CDR3 nucleotides are TGTGCCAGCAGCCCGACAGGGGGGGACGAGCAGTACTTC. This translates into CASSPTGGDEQYF.